The sequence of this T cell receptor (beta chain) was determined in a study of regulatory T cells in long-lasting Graves disease. Time point indicated: newly diagnosed GD, antithyroid drugs for less than 3 months. PBMC RNA served as the TCR library source. Patients were from an endocrinology department in Xi'an, China. Building of the TCR beta libraries involved iRepertoire HTBI primers and Arm-PCR of CDR3 regions. One entry per CDR3 protein results from TCRdb running MiXCR on the multiplex PCR reads. The sample records about 530,000 distinct CDR3 sequences, around 16% being singletons. The same sample was also used in a study of T cells in Graves' hyperthyroidism and ophthalmopathy. That source adds: Primed by the HTBI set, a first-round RT-PCR was run on the TCR CDR3.

This clonotype originated in a woman aged 35-65 years with Graves disease. The material sequenced was peripheral blood mononuclear cells (PBMCs), taken at new diagnosis, from a patient treated with antithyroid drugs.

This CDR3 is CASSDRALSGGSLYEQYF. The CDR3 coding sequence is TGTGCCAGCAGTGACAGAGCCCTCAGCGGGGGGTCCTTATACGAGCAGTACTTC. V gene TRBV6-2 or TRBV6-3 combines with J gene TRBJ2-7; 9 bases fit TRBD2. The germline V gene has CDR1 MNHEY and CDR2 SVGEGT. V lost 5 bases and J lost 4; bases outside the gene matches: 18. This CDR3 has 18 amino acids.